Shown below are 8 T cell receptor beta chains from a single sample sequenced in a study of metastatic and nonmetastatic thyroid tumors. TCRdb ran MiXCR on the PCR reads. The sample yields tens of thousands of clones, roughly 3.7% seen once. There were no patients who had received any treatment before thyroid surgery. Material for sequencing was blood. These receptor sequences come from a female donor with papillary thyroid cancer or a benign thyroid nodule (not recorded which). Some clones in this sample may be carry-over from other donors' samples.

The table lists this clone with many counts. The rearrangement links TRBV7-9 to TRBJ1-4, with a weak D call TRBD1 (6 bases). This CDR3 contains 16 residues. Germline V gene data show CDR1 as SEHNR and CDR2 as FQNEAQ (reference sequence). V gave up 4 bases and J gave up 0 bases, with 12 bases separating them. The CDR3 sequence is CASSSNRQATNEKLFF. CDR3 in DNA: TGTGCCAGCAGCTCAAACCGACAGGCAACTAATGAAAAACTGTTTTTT.

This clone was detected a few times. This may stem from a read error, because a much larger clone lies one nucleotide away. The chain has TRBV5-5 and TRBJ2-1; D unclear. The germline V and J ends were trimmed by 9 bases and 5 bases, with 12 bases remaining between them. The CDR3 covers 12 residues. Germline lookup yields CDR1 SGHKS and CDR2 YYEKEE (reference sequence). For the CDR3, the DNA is TGTGCCAACCTCGCCCAAGACAATGAGCAGTTCTTC. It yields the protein CANLAQDNEQFF.

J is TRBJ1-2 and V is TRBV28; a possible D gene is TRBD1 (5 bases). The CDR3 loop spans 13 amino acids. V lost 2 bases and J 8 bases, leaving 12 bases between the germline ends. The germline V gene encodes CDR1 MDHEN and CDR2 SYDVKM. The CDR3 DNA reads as TGTGCCAGCAGTTTACCGGGGGGATCGGGCTACACCTTC. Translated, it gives CASSLPGGSGYTF.

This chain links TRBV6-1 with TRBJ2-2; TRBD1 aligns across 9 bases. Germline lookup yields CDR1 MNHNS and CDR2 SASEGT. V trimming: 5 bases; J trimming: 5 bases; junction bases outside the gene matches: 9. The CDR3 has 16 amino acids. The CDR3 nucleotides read TGTGCCAGCAGTCAAACAGGGGGCGGAGGAACCGGGGAGCTGTTTTTT. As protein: CASSQTGGGGTGELFF.

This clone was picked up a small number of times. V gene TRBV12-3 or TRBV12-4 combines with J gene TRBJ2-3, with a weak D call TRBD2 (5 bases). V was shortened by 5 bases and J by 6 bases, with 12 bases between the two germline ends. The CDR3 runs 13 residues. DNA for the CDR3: TGTGCCAGCAGTGCACCCGGGGATGATACGCAGTATTTT. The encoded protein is CASSAPGDDTQYF.

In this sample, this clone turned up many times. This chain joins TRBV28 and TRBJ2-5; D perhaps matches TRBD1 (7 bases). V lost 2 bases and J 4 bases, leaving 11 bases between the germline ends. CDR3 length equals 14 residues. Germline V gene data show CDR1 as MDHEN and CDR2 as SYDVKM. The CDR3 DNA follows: TGTGCCAGCAGTTTACAGGGGGAGGTAGAGACCCAGTACTTC. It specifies CASSLQGEVETQYF.

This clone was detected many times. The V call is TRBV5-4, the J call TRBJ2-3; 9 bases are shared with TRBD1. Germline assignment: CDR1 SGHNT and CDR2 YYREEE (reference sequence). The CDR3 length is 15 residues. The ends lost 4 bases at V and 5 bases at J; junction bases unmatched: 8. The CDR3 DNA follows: TGTGCCAGCAGCACCCCAACAGGGGGCAAAGATACGCAGTATTTT. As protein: CASSTPTGGKDTQYF.

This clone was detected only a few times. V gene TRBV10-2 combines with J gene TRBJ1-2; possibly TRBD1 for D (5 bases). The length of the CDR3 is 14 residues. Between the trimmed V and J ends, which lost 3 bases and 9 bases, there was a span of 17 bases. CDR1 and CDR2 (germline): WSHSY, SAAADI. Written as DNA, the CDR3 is TGCGCCAGCAGTGAACGCGGGGCTCTCCGTTGCTACACCTTC. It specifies CASSERGALRCYTF.